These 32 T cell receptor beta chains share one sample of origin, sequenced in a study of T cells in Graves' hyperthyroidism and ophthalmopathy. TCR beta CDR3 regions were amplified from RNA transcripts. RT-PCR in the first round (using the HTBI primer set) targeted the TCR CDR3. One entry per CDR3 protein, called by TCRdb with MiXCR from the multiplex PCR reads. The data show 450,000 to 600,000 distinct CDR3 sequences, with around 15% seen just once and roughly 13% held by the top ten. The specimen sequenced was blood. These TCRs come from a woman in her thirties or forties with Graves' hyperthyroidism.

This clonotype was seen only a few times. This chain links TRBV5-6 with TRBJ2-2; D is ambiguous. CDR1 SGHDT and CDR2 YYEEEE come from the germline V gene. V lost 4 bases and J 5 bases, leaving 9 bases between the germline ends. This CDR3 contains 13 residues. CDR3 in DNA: TGTGCCAGCAGCCGGGTCTCAACCGGGGAGCTGTTTTTT. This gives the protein CASSRVSTGELFF.

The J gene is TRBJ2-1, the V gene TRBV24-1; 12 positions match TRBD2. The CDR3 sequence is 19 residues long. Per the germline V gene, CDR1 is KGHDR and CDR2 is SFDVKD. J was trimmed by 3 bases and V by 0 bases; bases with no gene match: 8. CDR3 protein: CATSDLGTSGRSDYNEQFF. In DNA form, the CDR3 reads TGTGCCACCAGTGATTTGGGCACTAGCGGGAGGTCAGACTACAATGAGCAGTTCTTC.

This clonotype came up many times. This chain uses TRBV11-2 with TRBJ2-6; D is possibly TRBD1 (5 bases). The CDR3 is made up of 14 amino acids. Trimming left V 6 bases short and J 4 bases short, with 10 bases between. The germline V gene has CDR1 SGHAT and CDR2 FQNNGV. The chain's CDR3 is CASRPGLGANVLTF. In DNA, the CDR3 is TGTGCCAGCAGGCCAGGGTTGGGGGCCAACGTCCTGACTTTC.

CDR3 DNA sequence: TGTGCCACCAGCAGAGATCGAGGGGGCGATGAGCAGTTCTTC. Its translation is CATSRDRGGDEQFF. The rearrangement joins TRBV15 to TRBJ2-1, with 7 bases fitting TRBD1. This CDR3 is built from 14 residues. Germline CDR1 and CDR2: LNHNV and YYDKDF (reference sequence). The V and J ends lost 0 bases and 8 bases, in that order; junction bases with no gene match: 4.

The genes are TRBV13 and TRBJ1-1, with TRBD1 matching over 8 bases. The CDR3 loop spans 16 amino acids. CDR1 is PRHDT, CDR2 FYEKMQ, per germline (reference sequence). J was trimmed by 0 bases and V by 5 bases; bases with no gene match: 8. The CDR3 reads CASSGGTGNLNTEAFF. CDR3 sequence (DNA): TGTGCCAGCAGCGGAGGGACAGGAAATTTGAACACTGAAGCTTTCTTT. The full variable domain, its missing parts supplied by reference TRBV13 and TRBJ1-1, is AAGVIQSPRHLIKEKRETATLKCYPIPRHDTVYWYQQGPGQDPQFLISFYEKMQSDKGSIPDRFSAQQFSDYHSELNMSSLELGDSALYFCASSGGTGNLNTEAFFGQGTRLTVV.

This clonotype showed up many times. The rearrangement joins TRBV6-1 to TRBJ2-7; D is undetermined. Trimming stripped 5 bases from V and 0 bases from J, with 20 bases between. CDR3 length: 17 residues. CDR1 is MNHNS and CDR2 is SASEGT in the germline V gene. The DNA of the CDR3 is TGTGCCAGCAGTTCCGGGCCCTACATTAAGAGCTCCTACGAGCAGTACTTC. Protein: CASSSGPYIKSSYEQYF.

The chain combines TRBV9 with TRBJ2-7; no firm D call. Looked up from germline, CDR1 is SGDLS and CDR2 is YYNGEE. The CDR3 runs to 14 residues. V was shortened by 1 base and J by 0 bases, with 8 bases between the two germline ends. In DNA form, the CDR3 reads TGTGCCAGCAGCGTATCGGATATCTCCTACGAGCAGTACTTC. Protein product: CASSVSDISYEQYF. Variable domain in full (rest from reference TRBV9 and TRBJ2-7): DSGVTQTPKHLITATGQRVTLRCSPRSGDLSVYWYQQSLDQGLQFLIQYYNGEERAKGNILERFSAQQFPDLHSELNLSSLELGDSALYFCASSVSDISYEQYFGPGTRLTVT.

The CDR3 DNA follows: TGTGCCAGCAGCCAAGATTGGGGACCGCAAGAGACCCAGTACTTC. Its translation: CASSQDWGPQETQYF. This chain joins TRBV14 and TRBJ2-5, with D possibly being TRBD1 or TRBD2 (5 bases each). The V and J ends lost 0 bases and 2 bases respectively, with 10 bases between them. Germline CDR1 and CDR2: SGHDN and FVKESK. The CDR3 runs to 15 residues.

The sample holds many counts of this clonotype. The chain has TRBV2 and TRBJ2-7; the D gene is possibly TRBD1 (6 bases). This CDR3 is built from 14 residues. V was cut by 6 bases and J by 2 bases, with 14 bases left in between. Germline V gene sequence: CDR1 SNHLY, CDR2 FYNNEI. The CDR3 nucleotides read TGTGCCAGCAGCGTGGGCAGGGGCGCCTACGAGCAGTACTTC. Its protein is CASSVGRGAYEQYF.

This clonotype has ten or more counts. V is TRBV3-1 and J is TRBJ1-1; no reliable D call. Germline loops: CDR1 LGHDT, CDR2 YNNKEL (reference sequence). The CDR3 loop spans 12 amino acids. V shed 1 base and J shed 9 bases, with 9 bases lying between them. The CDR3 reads CASSQVNWKAFF. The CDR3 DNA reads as TGTGCCAGCAGCCAAGTGAACTGGAAAGCTTTCTTT.

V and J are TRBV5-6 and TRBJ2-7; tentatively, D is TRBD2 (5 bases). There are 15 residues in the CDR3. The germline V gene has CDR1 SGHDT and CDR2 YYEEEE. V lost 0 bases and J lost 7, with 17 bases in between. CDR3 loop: CASSLAWPERAEQYF. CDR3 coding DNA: TGTGCCAGCAGCTTGGCCTGGCCCGAGAGGGCGGAGCAGTACTTC.

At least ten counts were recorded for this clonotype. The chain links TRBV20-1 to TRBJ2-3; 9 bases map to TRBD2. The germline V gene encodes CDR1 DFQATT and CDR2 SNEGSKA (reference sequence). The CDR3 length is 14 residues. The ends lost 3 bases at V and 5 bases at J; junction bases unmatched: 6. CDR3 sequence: CSASLREGLDTQYF. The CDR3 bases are TGCAGTGCTAGTCTGCGGGAGGGACTAGATACGCAGTATTTT.

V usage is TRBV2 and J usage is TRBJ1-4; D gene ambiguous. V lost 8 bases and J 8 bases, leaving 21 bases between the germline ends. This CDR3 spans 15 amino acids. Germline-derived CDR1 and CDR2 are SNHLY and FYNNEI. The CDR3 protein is CASLLEGLGGEKLFF. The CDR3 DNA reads TGTGCCAGCCTACTGGAAGGTCTCGGTGGGGAAAAACTGTTTTTT.

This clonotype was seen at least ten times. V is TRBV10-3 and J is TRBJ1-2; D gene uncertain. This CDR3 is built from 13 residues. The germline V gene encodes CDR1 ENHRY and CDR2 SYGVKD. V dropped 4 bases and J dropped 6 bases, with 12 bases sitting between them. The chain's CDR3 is CAISGWAADGYTF. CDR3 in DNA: TGTGCCATCAGTGGGTGGGCGGCAGATGGCTACACCTTC.

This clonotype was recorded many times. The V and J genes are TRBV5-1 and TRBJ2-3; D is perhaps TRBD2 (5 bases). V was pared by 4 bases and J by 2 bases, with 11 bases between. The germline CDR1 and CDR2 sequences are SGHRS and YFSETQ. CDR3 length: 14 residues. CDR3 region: CASSQGRDTDTQYF. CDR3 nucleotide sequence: TGCGCCAGCAGCCAAGGACGGGACACAGATACGCAGTATTTT.

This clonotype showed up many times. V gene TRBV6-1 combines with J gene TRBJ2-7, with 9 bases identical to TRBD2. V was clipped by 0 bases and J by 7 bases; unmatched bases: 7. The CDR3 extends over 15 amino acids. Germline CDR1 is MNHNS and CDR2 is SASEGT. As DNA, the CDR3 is TGTGCCAGCAGTGAAGCTGGCGGGAGGGCAGGGGAGCAGTACTTC. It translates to CASSEAGGRAGEQYF.

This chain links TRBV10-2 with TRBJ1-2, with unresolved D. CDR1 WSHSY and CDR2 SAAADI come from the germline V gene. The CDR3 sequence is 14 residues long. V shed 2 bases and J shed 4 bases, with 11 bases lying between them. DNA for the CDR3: TGCGCCAGCAGTGAGACCGTAGCTGGCTATGGCTACACCTTC. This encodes CASSETVAGYGYTF.

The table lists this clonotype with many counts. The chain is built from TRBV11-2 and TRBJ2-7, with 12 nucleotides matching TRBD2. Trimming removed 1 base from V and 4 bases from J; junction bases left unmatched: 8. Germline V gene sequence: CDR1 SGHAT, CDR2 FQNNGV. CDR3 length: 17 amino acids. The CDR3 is CASSLGLAGAGGYEQYF. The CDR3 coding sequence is TGTGCCAGCAGCTTAGGACTAGCGGGAGCAGGAGGGTACGAGCAGTACTTC.

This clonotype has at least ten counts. The chain's CDR3 is CASRQQGRTDTQYF. The CDR3 nucleotides are TGTGCCAGCAGACAACAGGGGCGGACAGATACGCAGTATTTT. The chain recombines TRBV28 with TRBJ2-3; 7 nucleotides agree with TRBD1. Germline V lookup: CDR1 MDHEN, CDR2 SYDVKM. The CDR3 sequence is 14 residues long. J gave up 3 bases and V 6 bases, and 6 bases lay outside the gene matches.

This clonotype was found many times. The CDR3 nucleotides read TGTGCTAGTGGTTTGGGGCGGAACACTGAAGCTTTCTTT. Translation gives CASGLGRNTEAFF. The chain joins TRBV12-5 to TRBJ1-1, with D uncertain. The CDR3 consists of 13 residues. V was cut by 1 base and J by 1 base, with 4 bases left in between. Germline CDR1 LGHNT, CDR2 FRNRAP.

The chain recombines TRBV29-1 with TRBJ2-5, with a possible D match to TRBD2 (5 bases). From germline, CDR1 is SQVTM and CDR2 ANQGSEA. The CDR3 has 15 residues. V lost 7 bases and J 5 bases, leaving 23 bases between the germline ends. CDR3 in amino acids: CSASGSKRMGETQYF. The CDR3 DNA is TGCAGCGCCTCGGGGTCTAAGCGGATGGGGGAGACCCAGTACTTC.

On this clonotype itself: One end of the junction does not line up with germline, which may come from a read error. The CDR3 DNA reads TGCGCCAGCAGCTTGGCACCCGCGGGAGGGAACACCGGGAAGCTGTTTTTT. This translates into CASSLAPAGGNTGKLFF. The chain is built from TRBV5-1 and TRBJ2-2; 9 bases match TRBD2. CDR1 SGHRS and CDR2 YFSETQ come from the germline V gene. The CDR3 extends over 17 amino acids.

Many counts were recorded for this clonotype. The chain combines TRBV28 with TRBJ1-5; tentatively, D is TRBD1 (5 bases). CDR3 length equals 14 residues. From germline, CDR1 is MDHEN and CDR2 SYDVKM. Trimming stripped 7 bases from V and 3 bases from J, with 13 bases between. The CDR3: CASKGTSFNQPQHF. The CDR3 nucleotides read TGTGCCAGCAAAGGGACGTCCTTCAATCAGCCCCAGCATTTT.

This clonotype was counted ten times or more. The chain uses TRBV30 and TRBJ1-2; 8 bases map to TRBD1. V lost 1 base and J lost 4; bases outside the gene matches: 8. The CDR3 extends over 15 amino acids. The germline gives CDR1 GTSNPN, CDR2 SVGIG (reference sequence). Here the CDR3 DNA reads TGTGCCTGGAGTGGAACAGGGGGTCATATCTATGGCTACACCTTC. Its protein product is CAWSGTGGHIYGYTF.

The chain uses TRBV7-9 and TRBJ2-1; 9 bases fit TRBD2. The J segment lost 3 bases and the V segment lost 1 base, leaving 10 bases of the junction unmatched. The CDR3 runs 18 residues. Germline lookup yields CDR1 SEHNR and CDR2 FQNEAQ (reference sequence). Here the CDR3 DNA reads TGTGCCAGCAGCTTAGAAAATGGCGGGAGGGTTTACTACAATGAGCAGTTCTTC. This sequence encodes CASSLENGGRVYYNEQFF.

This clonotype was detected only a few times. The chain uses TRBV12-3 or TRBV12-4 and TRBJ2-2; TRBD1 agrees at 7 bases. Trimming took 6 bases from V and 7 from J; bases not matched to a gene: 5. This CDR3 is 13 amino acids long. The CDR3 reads CASSRTGVGELFF. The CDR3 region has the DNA TGTGCCAGCAGCAGGACAGGCGTCGGGGAGCTGTTTTTT.

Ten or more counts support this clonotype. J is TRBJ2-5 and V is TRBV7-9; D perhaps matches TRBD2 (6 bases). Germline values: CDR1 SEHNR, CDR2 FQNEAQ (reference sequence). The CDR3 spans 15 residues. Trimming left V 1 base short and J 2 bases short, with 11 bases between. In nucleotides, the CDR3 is TGTGCCAGCAGCTTAGGACTAGTCGGTCAAGAGACCCAGTACTTC. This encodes CASSLGLVGQETQYF.

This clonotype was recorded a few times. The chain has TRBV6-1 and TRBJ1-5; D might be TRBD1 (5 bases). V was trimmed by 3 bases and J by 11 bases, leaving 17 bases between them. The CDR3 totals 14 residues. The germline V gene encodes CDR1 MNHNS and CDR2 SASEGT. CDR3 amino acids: CASSEVRGAEAQHF. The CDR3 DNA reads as TGTGCCAGCAGTGAGGTAAGGGGCGCTGAGGCCCAGCATTTT.

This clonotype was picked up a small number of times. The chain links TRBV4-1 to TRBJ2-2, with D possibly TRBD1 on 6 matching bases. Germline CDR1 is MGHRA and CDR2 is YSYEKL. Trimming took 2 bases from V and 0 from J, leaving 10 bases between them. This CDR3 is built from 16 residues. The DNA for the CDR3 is TGCGCCAGCAGCCAACCCGGACAGTCGAACACCGGGGAGCTGTTTTTT. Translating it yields CASSQPGQSNTGELFF.

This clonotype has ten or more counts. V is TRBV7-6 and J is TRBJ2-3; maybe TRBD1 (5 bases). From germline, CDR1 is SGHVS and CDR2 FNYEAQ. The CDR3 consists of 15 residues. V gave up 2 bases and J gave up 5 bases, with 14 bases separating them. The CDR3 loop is CASSLRGSWRDTQYF. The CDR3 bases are TGTGCCAGCAGCTTAAGGGGCTCGTGGAGAGATACGCAGTATTTT.

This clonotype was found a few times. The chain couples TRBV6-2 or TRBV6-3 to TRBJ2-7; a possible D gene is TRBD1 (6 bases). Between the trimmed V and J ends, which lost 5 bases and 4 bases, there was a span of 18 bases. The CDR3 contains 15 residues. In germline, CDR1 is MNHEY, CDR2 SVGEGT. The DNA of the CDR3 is TGTGCCAGCAGTACCAGGGGCCCGGGGTCTTACGAGCAGTACTTC. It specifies CASSTRGPGSYEQYF.

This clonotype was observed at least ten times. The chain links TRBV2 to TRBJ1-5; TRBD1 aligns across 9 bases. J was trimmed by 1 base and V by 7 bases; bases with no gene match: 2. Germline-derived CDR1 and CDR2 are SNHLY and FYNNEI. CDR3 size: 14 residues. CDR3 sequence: CASMDRGSNQPQHF. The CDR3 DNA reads TGTGCCAGCATGGACAGGGGAAGCAATCAGCCCCAGCATTTT.